Following are 31 T cell receptor beta chains from one sample sequenced in a study of T cell repertoires in cytomegalovirus infection (dated by TCRdb to the late 2010s). These receptors have no known antigen. The treatment or condition label, read with the paper, signifies: in vitro stimulation with specific CMV peptide epitopes to enrich CMV-specific T cells. TCRdb records Illumina HiSeq 1500 as the sequencer. TCRdb reprocessing: public reads trimmed at Q25 with fastp, clones called with MiXCR, in-frame beta chains kept. Rows matching on CDR3 protein sequence are summarized as one entry with the most common DNA and genes. The sample has roughly 170,000 distinct CDR3 sequences on record, 20% to 25% of them singletons. Of the sample, roughly 25% is held by the ten largest clones. Here the sequenced sample was CD8+ T cells from cultured PBMCs, taken from culture after CMV antigen stimulation. The receptor source for this set is a human donor in good health (CMV status not recorded). Some clones in this sample may be carry-over from other donors' samples.

This chain uses TRBV28 with TRBJ2-1; D remains ambiguous. Trimming cost V 1 base and J 6 bases, with 10 bases left between them. Per germline, CDR1 MDHEN and CDR2 SYDVKM. This CDR3 has 14 amino acids. The CDR3 here is CASSLLGLGNEQFF. CDR3 nucleotide sequence: TGTGCCAGCAGTTTATTGGGGTTGGGCAATGAGCAGTTCTTC.

This rearrangement joins TRBV7-2 to TRBJ2-3; TRBD1 aligns across 7 bases. CDR1 is SGHTA and CDR2 is FQGNSA in the germline V gene. The CDR3 is 16 amino acids. The junction had 10 bases not matched to a gene; V was cut back by 7 bases and J by 0 bases. This chain's CDR3 is CASNLRRDSSTDTQYF. The CDR3 DNA follows: TGTGCCAGCAACCTCCGCCGGGACAGCAGCACAGATACGCAGTATTTT.

This clonotype was detected a few times. The rearrangement links TRBV7-2 to TRBJ1-2; 7 bases align to TRBD1. V trimming: 0 bases; J trimming: 10 bases; junction bases outside the gene matches: 5. Germline values: CDR1 SGHTA, CDR2 FQGNSA. This CDR3 is built from 13 residues. The DNA for the CDR3 is TGTGCCAGCAGCTTAGCCGGGACAGCCAACTACACCTTC. As protein: CASSLAGTANYTF.

This clonotype has more than one count but fewer than ten. The CDR3 reads CATGGIMNTEAFF. The CDR3 coding sequence is TGTGCCACCGGAGGGATAATGAACACTGAAGCTTTCTTT. V and J are TRBV15 and TRBJ1-1; D call uncertain. CDR1 LNHNV and CDR2 YYDKDF come from the germline V gene (reference sequence). V shed 8 bases and J shed 0 bases, with 10 bases lying between them. The length of the CDR3 is 13 residues.

This clonotype was counted at least ten times. One end of the junction does not line up with germline, which may come from a read error. The gene calls are TRBV27 and TRBJ1-1; D is possibly TRBD1 (5 bases). This CDR3 has 14 amino acids. Germline-derived CDR1 and CDR2 are MNHEY and SMNVEV (reference sequence). CDR3 nucleotides: TGTGCCAGCAGCAAGGGGATAGGGAACGCTGAAGCTTTCTTT. Residues: CASSKGIGNAEAFF.

This clonotype was seen a handful of times. The chain has TRBV4-3 and TRBJ1-1, with D possibly matching TRBD1 (6 bases). Germline CDR1 LGHNA, CDR2 YSLEER. This CDR3 region has 17 residues. The germline V and J ends were trimmed by 0 bases and 4 bases, with 18 bases remaining between them. The CDR3 sequence: CASSQDGYGGQGTEAFF. The CDR3 DNA reads TGCGCCAGCAGCCAAGATGGTTACGGGGGGCAGGGCACTGAAGCTTTCTTT.

The chain couples TRBV27 to TRBJ1-1; a possible D gene is TRBD1 (6 bases). The CDR3 is 15 amino acids. The germline V and J ends were trimmed by 5 bases and 0 bases, with 13 bases remaining between them. In germline, CDR1 is MNHEY, CDR2 SMNVEV (reference sequence). The CDR3 DNA follows: TGTGCCAGCAGTCGGAGACAGGACATGAACACTGAAGCTTTCTTT. Amino acids: CASSRRQDMNTEAFF.

The J gene is TRBJ1-1, the V gene TRBV27, with a possible D match to TRBD1 (5 bases). Trimming left V 2 bases short and J 1 base short, with 11 bases between. The CDR3 length is 15 residues. Germline CDR1 and CDR2: MNHEY and SMNVEV (reference sequence). CDR3 in DNA: TGTGCCAGCAGTTTACCGCCGGGACCGAACACTGAAGCTTTCTTT. Protein product: CASSLPPGPNTEAFF.

This clonotype has just a few counts. The J gene is TRBJ2-7, the V gene TRBV3-1, with 7 bases that match TRBD1. V dropped 0 bases and J dropped 4; count of bases not matched to a gene: 3. The CDR3 extends over 14 amino acids. The germline V gene encodes CDR1 LGHDT and CDR2 YNNKEL (reference sequence). CDR3 loop: CASSQDHRGYEQYF. DNA for the CDR3: TGTGCCAGCAGCCAAGACCACAGGGGTTACGAGCAGTACTTC.

J is TRBJ2-1 and V is TRBV6-4; D is perhaps TRBD2 (5 bases). Germline CDR1 is MRHNA and CDR2 is SNTAGT. Trimming took off 0 bases at V and 8 bases at J, with 14 bases between the two ends. There are 15 residues in the CDR3. The CDR3, as DNA: TGTGCCAGCAGTGACTCGGAGGACTCCCACCATGAGCAGTTCTTC. Translated: CASSDSEDSHHEQFF.

In its sample, this clonotype is medium-sized. The CDR3 region is CASSLNRGLTEAFF. Here the CDR3 DNA reads TGTGCCAGCAGCTTAAACAGGGGGCTGACTGAAGCTTTCTTT. The rearrangement uses TRBV7-2 and TRBJ1-1; 9 bases agree with TRBD1. This CDR3 contains 14 residues. The junction had 3 bases not matched to a gene; V was cut back by 2 bases and J by 5 bases. Germline CDR1 is SGHTA and CDR2 is FQGNSA.

The chain couples TRBV7-2 to TRBJ2-7; possibly TRBD2 for D (6 bases). The CDR3 contains 15 residues. V was clipped by 2 bases and J by 6 bases, with 17 bases between them. The germline V gene has CDR1 SGHTA and CDR2 FQGNSA. This chain's CDR3 is CASSLSWTRRGEQYF. Here the CDR3 DNA reads TGTGCCAGCAGCTTATCCTGGACACGGAGGGGCGAGCAGTACTTC.

This clonotype was observed a few times. The chain combines TRBV24-1 with TRBJ2-2, with D unresolved. Trimming took 1 base from V and 6 from J, leaving 8 bases between them. Germline loops: CDR1 KGHDR, CDR2 SFDVKD. This CDR3 contains 14 residues. The CDR3 DNA is TGTGCCACCAGTGATTTTTCAGGAGCCGGGGAGCTGTTTTTT. This translates into CATSDFSGAGELFF.

This clonotype was counted a few times. The chain has TRBV7-9 and TRBJ1-4, with D uncertain. V lost 1 base to trimming and J lost 6 bases, with 9 bases between them. Germline V lookup: CDR1 SEHNR, CDR2 FQNEAQ (reference sequence). The CDR3 contains 14 residues. In DNA form, the CDR3 reads TGTGCCAGCAGCTTAGACCTCAGAGATGAAAAACTGTTTTTT. This gives the protein CASSLDLRDEKLFF.

This clonotype has only one observation. V usage is TRBV20-1 and J usage is TRBJ1-2; unclear D gene. The CDR3 spans 15 residues. Per the germline V gene, CDR1 is DFQATT and CDR2 is SNEGSKA (reference sequence). V was trimmed by 1 base and J by 8 bases, leaving 20 bases between them. The CDR3 region is CSARVVGSPIDGYTF. The CDR3 DNA reads TGCAGTGCTAGAGTAGTAGGCAGTCCAATCGACGGCTACACCTTC.

This clonotype was counted only a few times. The chain combines TRBV10-3 with TRBJ2-2; 8 nucleotides align to TRBD1. V lost 7 bases to trimming and J lost 4 bases; unmatched junction nucleotides: 8. Germline V lookup: CDR1 ENHRY, CDR2 SYGVKD. The CDR3 loop spans 15 amino acids. The CDR3 reads CAIKIQGGSTGELFF. In DNA, the CDR3 is TGTGCCATCAAAATACAGGGGGGAAGCACCGGGGAGCTGTTTTTT.

The V gene is TRBV6-5, the J gene TRBJ1-5; TRBD1 might be the D (6 bases). Germline V gene data show CDR1 as MNHEY and CDR2 as SVGAGI. There are 18 residues in the CDR3. V dropped 0 bases and J dropped 0 bases, with 15 bases sitting between them. The CDR3 nucleotides are TGTGCCAGCAGTTACTCGAGCGAGGGGGGCTATAGCAATCAGCCCCAGCATTTT. This encodes CASSYSSEGGYSNQPQHF.

The chain has TRBV4-2 and TRBJ1-4; 10 positions match TRBD1. The germline gives CDR1 LGHNA, CDR2 YNFKEQ. V was pared by 4 bases and J by 10 bases, with 21 bases of the junction left unmatched. CDR3 length: 19 residues. For the CDR3, the DNA is TGTGCCAGCAGCCCCAGACCTTATAACCGGACAGGGGGATTGGGAAAACTGTTTTTT. Translated: CASSPRPYNRTGGLGKLFF.

The chain joins TRBV6-6 to TRBJ2-3; 9 bases fit TRBD2. Germline V gene data show CDR1 as MNHNY and CDR2 as SVGAGI (reference sequence). The CDR3 runs to 17 residues. V shed 2 bases and J 2 bases; nucleotides not matched to a gene: 8. The DNA of the CDR3 is TGTGCCAGCAGTTACGGGACGTTAGCGGGGGACACAGATACGCAGTATTTT. Its translation is CASSYGTLAGDTDTQYF.

The chain is built from TRBV20-1 and TRBJ2-7; TRBD1 or TRBD2 may be the D gene (5 bases each). V was cut by 3 bases and J by 5 bases, with 29 bases left in between. This CDR3 contains 18 residues. Germline V gives CDR1 DFQATT, CDR2 SNEGSKA (reference sequence). The CDR3 DNA reads TGCAGTGCTAGTGGGGTCAGGGAGATCCCTACAACTTCCCACGAGCAGTACTTC. Its translation: CSASGVREIPTTSHEQYF.

The chain has TRBV4-3 and TRBJ2-3, with 7 positions matching TRBD2. The J segment lost 3 bases and the V segment lost 2 bases, leaving 17 bases of the junction unmatched. Germline V CDR1 and CDR2: LGHNA, YSLEER. The CDR3 totals 19 residues. For the CDR3, the DNA is TGCGCCAGCAGCCAATTTAGGCCGGGGCTAGCGGAGCGTACAGATACGCAGTATTTT. As protein: CASSQFRPGLAERTDTQYF.

The V gene is TRBV12-3 or TRBV12-4, the J gene TRBJ1-6, with D hard to call. V was cut by 5 bases and J by 7 bases, with 9 bases left in between. CDR3 size: 13 residues. This CDR3 reads CASSLPANSPLHF. DNA of the CDR3: TGTGCCAGCAGTCTACCTGCGAATTCACCCCTCCACTTT.

The chain couples TRBV7-8 to TRBJ2-5, with 9 positions matching TRBD1. V lost 3 bases, J lost 4 bases, and 9 bases stayed unmatched. The CDR3 sequence is 16 residues long. Germline CDR1 and CDR2: SGHVS and FQNEAQ. This CDR3 reads CASSFPGTGSRETQYF. CDR3 bases: TGTGCCAGCAGCTTCCCCGGGACAGGGTCTCGAGAGACCCAGTACTTC.

This clonotype occurred once. The chain employs TRBV4-1 and TRBJ1-1, with D perhaps matching TRBD1 (6 bases). The germline V and J ends were trimmed by 5 bases and 9 bases, with 19 bases remaining between them. CDR1 is MGHRA and CDR2 is YSYEKL in the germline V gene. The CDR3 length is 14 residues. CDR3 DNA sequence: TGCGCCAGCAGCGAACAGGGCTCGGCGCCGCAAGCTTTCTTT. It codes for CASSEQGSAPQAFF.

The chain couples TRBV6-2 or TRBV6-3 to TRBJ1-2; D call uncertain. The germline V and J ends were trimmed by 2 bases and 5 bases, with 9 bases remaining between them. CDR1 MNHEY and CDR2 SVGEGT come from the germline V gene. CDR3 length equals 13 residues. In DNA form, the CDR3 reads TGTGCCAGCAGTTACCAGGAATCTTATGGCTACACCTTC. This gives the protein CASSYQESYGYTF.

The chain recombines TRBV19 with TRBJ1-5, with D possibly TRBD1 on 6 matching bases. Per germline, CDR1 LNHDA and CDR2 SQIVND (reference sequence). Trimming shortened V by 8 bases and J by 6 bases, and 20 bases separated the two germline ends. The CDR3 totals 15 residues. DNA for the CDR3: TGTGCCAGTCCACCCAATAGACAGGAGATTCAGCCCCAGCATTTT. It yields the protein CASPPNRQEIQPQHF.

This sequence joins TRBV7-2 and TRBJ2-6; D is uncertain. Per the germline V gene, CDR1 is SGHTA and CDR2 is FQGNSA. This CDR3 has 14 amino acids. V lost 5 bases and J 0 bases, leaving 5 bases between the germline ends. CDR3 residues: CASSTSSGANVLTF. For the CDR3, the DNA is TGTGCCAGCAGCACCAGCTCTGGGGCCAACGTCCTGACTTTC. Drawing the rest from reference TRBV7-2 and TRBJ2-6, the complete variable domain is GAGVSQSPSNKVTEKGKDVELRCDPISGHTALYWYRQSLGQGLEFLIYFQGNSAPDKSGLPSDRFSAERTGGSVSTLTIQRTQQEDSAVYLCASSTSSGANVLTFGAGSRLTVL.

This clonotype was seen only a few times. The V call is TRBV19, the J call TRBJ2-7; 7 nucleotides line up with TRBD2. Trimming cost V 8 bases and J 4 bases; bases outside gene matches: 11. The CDR3 has 14 amino acids. Germline lookup yields CDR1 LNHDA and CDR2 SQIVND (reference sequence). CDR3 region: CASAPVAGLYEQYF. The CDR3, as DNA: TGTGCCAGTGCCCCCGTAGCGGGTCTTTACGAGCAGTACTTC.

This chain connects TRBV25-1 to TRBJ1-4; no reliable D call. Germline V CDR1 and CDR2: MGHDK, SYGVNS. The V end was cut by 7 bases, the J end by 10 bases, with 7 bases between. The CDR3 spans 10 residues. CDR3 DNA sequence: TGTGCCAGCATGGGTGGAAAACTGTTTTTT. Protein product: CASMGGKLFF.

A few counts support this clonotype. This chain joins TRBV7-2 and TRBJ2-7; D is undetermined. This CDR3 is built from 11 residues. Trimming cost V 5 bases and J 2 bases, with 4 bases left between them. Germline loops: CDR1 SGHTA, CDR2 FQGNSA. CDR3 nucleotides: TGTGCCAGCAGCCGTACCTACGAGCAGTACTTC. Its protein product is CASSRTYEQYF.

Only a few counts were recorded for this clonotype. The V gene is TRBV4-1, the J gene TRBJ1-1; D perhaps matches TRBD1 (5 bases). The ends were cut back, 1 base at V and 2 bases at J, with 8 bases in the middle. The CDR3 is 14 amino acids. CDR1 is MGHRA, CDR2 YSYEKL, per germline. The CDR3 DNA follows: TGCGCCAGCAGCCAAGTAACAGGTAACACTGAAGCTTTCTTT. Protein: CASSQVTGNTEAFF.